This record covers a single T cell receptor (beta chain). Its target is unknown. The sample belongs to a study of radiation and T cells in renal cell carcinoma. As to time point: blood 2 weeks post-SBRT. The treatment was: 15 Gy SBRT to primary tumor, nephrectomy 4 weeks later. Radiation-treated patients gave blood at baseline, week 2 and week 4. Clear cell pathology was present in this patient's renal cell carcinoma. Study conclusions and caveats: From baseline, blood top tumor clonotypes peaked at 2 weeks post-radiation.

With V trimmed by 4 bases and J by 9 bases, 6 bases remained unmatched. The CDR3 consists of 16 residues. Germline values: CDR1 LGHNA, CDR2 YNFKEQ. The method was immunoSEQ multiplex PCR; TCRdb's version includes in-frame clones alone and lacks a portion of them. The sample has about 130,000 clones, 81% seen once. The sequencing used blood, collected from a patient whose treatment included radiotherapy and nephrectomy. This sequence originates from a man aged 45-65 years with renal cell carcinoma. V usage is TRBV4-2 and J usage is TRBJ2-2, with TRBD2 identical over 15 bases. In DNA form, the CDR3 reads TGTGCCAGCAGCCCCTGGACTAGCGGGGGGGTTAGGGAGCTGTTTTTT. Translating gives CASSPWTSGGVRELFF.